Each of the 22 T cell receptor beta chains below was sequenced from the same sample in a study of blood T cell repertoires in COVID-19. The data were produced by immunoSEQ multiplex PCR, yet TCRdb's version contains in-frame clones alone and is incomplete. The sample records around 120,000 clones, over 75% being singletons. Sequencing input: peripheral blood. These receptors originate from a man between 65 and 85 years old with active or convalescent COVID-19.

In this sample, this clone turned up a few times. The chain carries TRBV10-3 and TRBJ1-5; D not resolved. This CDR3 is 15 amino acids long. Germline CDR1 ENHRY, CDR2 SYGVKD. Between the trimmed V and J ends, which lost 4 bases and 1 base, there was a span of 11 bases. The CDR3 DNA is TGTGCCATCAGTGCTGACCGGCGGAGCAATCAGCCCCAGCATTTT. It is translated as CAISADRRSNQPQHF.

The CDR3 loop reads CASSFAGVLANYGYTF. The CDR3 bases are TGTGCCAGCAGCTTTGCAGGGGTGTTAGCTAACTATGGCTACACCTTC. The rearrangement uses TRBV7-9 and TRBJ1-2, with TRBD1 as a possible D gene (6 bases). The CDR3 runs to 16 residues. V lost 3 bases to trimming and J lost 0 bases, with 14 bases between them. Germline assignment: CDR1 SEHNR and CDR2 FQNEAQ (reference sequence).

This chain links TRBV12-3 or TRBV12-4 with TRBJ1-1; 7 bases agree with TRBD1. With V trimmed by 6 bases and J by 5 bases, 6 bases remained unmatched. The CDR3 extends over 13 amino acids. The CDR3 sequence is CASREMTGTEAFF. Written as DNA, the CDR3 is TGTGCCAGCAGGGAGATGACAGGGACTGAAGCTTTCTTT.

The chain employs TRBV15 and TRBJ2-2; TRBD2 matches 10 bases. With 5 bases clipped from V and 2 bases from J, the junction kept 5 bases outside the gene matches. Germline CDR1 reads LNHNV; CDR2 reads YYDKDF (reference sequence). This CDR3 is 16 amino acids long. CDR3 sequence: CATSPLAGDNTGELFF. CDR3 bases: TGTGCCACCAGCCCTCTAGCGGGGGACAACACCGGGGAGCTGTTTTTT.

This clone was seen only once. The chain employs TRBV30 and TRBJ2-1; possibly TRBD2 for D (6 bases). The ends were cut back, 4 bases at V and 0 bases at J, with 19 bases in the middle. The germline CDR1 and CDR2 sequences are GTSNPN and SVGIG (reference sequence). There are 17 residues in the CDR3. CDR3 region: CAWTVPLATGSYNEQFF. The DNA of the CDR3 is TGTGCCTGGACGGTCCCCCTAGCGACTGGCTCCTACAATGAGCAGTTCTTC. Drawing the rest from reference TRBV30 and TRBJ2-1, the complete variable domain is SQTIHQWPATLVQPVGSPLSLECTVEGTSNPNLYWYRQAAGRGLQLLFYSVGIGQISSEVPQNLSASRPQDRQFILSSKKLLLSDSGFYLCAWTVPLATGSYNEQFFGPGTRLTVL.

The V and J genes are TRBV18 and TRBJ1-2; D not certain. The germline gives CDR1 KGHSH, CDR2 LQKENI. Between the trimmed V and J ends, which lost 2 bases and 4 bases, there was a span of 17 bases. The CDR3 loop spans 16 amino acids. The CDR3 coding sequence is TGTGCCAGCTCACCAAGTAAATTAGACGGACTCTATGGCTACACCTTC. It yields the protein CASSPSKLDGLYGYTF.

This chain connects TRBV29-1 to TRBJ2-1; D unclear. Trimming left V 4 bases short and J 0 bases short, with 10 bases between. There are 14 residues in the CDR3. Germline V gene sequence: CDR1 SQVTM, CDR2 ANQGSEA. The CDR3 DNA is TGCAGCGTTGCCCCCTCAGGCTCCTACAATGAGCAGTTCTTC. Translating gives CSVAPSGSYNEQFF.

This rearrangement joins TRBV7-3 to TRBJ2-5; TRBD2 matches at 11 bases. Germline CDR1 SGHTA, CDR2 FQGTGA. V dropped 5 bases and J dropped 5; count of bases not matched to a gene: 7. The CDR3 runs to 15 residues. The CDR3 DNA reads TGTGCCAGCAGCCTTAGCGGGAGGGCCGGTGAGACCCAGTACTTC. Its translation is CASSLSGRAGETQYF.

The V gene is TRBV24-1, the J gene TRBJ1-2; perhaps TRBD1 as D (6 bases). The CDR3 runs 14 residues. Germline CDR1 KGHDR, CDR2 SFDVKD. V was cut by 6 bases and J by 2 bases, with 12 bases left in between. The CDR3 here is CATSNRATNYGYTF. In nucleotides, the CDR3 is TGTGCCACCAGTAACAGGGCAACGAACTATGGCTACACCTTC.

The chain carries TRBV7-9 and TRBJ2-3; 7 nucleotides line up with TRBD2. The CDR3 spans 15 residues. Germline CDR1 SEHNR, CDR2 FQNEAQ (reference sequence). V trimming: 5 bases; J trimming: 4 bases; junction bases outside the gene matches: 9. CDR3 region: CASSLTSTGADTQYF. In DNA form, the CDR3 reads TGTGCCAGCAGCCTGACTAGCACTGGAGCAGATACGCAGTATTTT.

The J gene is TRBJ2-7, the V gene TRBV7-9, with TRBD1 matching 11 bases. V shed 1 base and J 4 bases; nucleotides not matched to a gene: 3. CDR1 SEHNR and CDR2 FQNEAQ come from the germline V gene (reference sequence). This CDR3 spans 15 amino acids. CDR3 residues: CASSLEGTGGYEQYF. In nucleotides, the CDR3 is TGTGCCAGCAGCTTAGAAGGGACAGGGGGGTACGAGCAGTACTTC.

This chain joins TRBV7-6 and TRBJ2-1; no reliable D call. Germline CDR1 is SGHVS and CDR2 is FNYEAQ. Trimming stripped 5 bases from V and 7 bases from J, with 6 bases between. The CDR3 spans 11 residues. CDR3 in amino acids: CASSLQNEQFF. The CDR3 DNA is TGTGCCAGCAGCCTCCAGAATGAGCAGTTCTTC.

This clone was detected a few times. The J gene is TRBJ1-1, the V gene TRBV12-3 or TRBV12-4; no reliable D call. V was trimmed by 4 bases and J by 8 bases, leaving 11 bases between them. This CDR3 has 12 residues. The DNA of the CDR3 is TGTGCCAGCAGTTCGGCTTGGGCCGAAGCTTTCTTT. Protein: CASSSAWAEAFF.

This clone has a single count. The CDR3 bases are TGTGCCAGCAGTCCCCCGGGACGCGGAGGGGAAAAACTGTTTTTT. It is translated as CASSPPGRGGEKLFF. V and J are TRBV6-1 and TRBJ1-4, with a tentative D call TRBD1 (5 bases). Germline CDR1 MNHNS, CDR2 SASEGT. The CDR3 length is 15 residues. Trimming pared 5 bases from V and 8 bases from J, leaving 18 bases between.

This clone was seen a few times. The chain links TRBV4-2 to TRBJ1-2; 10 bases fit TRBD1. There are 14 residues in the CDR3. The germline V gene encodes CDR1 LGHNA and CDR2 YNFKEQ. V was pared by 4 bases and J by 6 bases, with 5 bases of the junction left unmatched. The CDR3 DNA reads as TGTGCCAGCAGCCGATCCGGGACAGGGGATGGCTACACCTTC. Its protein is CASSRSGTGDGYTF.

This clone was detected only a few times. The chain recombines TRBV7-3 with TRBJ2-2; possible D gene TRBD1, 5 bases. The CDR3 totals 16 residues. Germline V CDR1 and CDR2: SGHTA, FQGTGA. Trimming removed 1 base at V and 7 bases at J, with 16 bases between. Here the CDR3 DNA reads TGTGCCAGCAGCTTAAATGCGGCAGGGAACGGCGGGGAGCTGTTTTTT. It encodes CASSLNAAGNGGELFF.

The chain carries TRBV6-5 and TRBJ2-5; 7 bases match TRBD1. Trimming cost V 6 bases and J 2 bases; bases outside gene matches: 3. The V gene's germline CDR1 is MNHEY and CDR2 SVGAGI. This CDR3 is built from 13 residues. The CDR3 sequence: CASSWDRQETQYF. The CDR3 DNA follows: TGTGCCAGCAGCTGGGACAGACAAGAGACCCAGTACTTC.

The chain employs TRBV18 and TRBJ2-3; 14 bases are shared with TRBD2. The ends lost 4 bases at V and 4 bases at J; junction bases unmatched: 4. Germline V CDR1 and CDR2: KGHSH, LQKENI. CDR3 length: 16 residues. CDR3 residues: CASSLTSGGDPDTQYF. CDR3 in DNA: TGTGCCAGCTCACTGACTAGCGGGGGGGATCCAGATACGCAGTATTTT.

The V gene is TRBV2, the J gene TRBJ2-1; tentatively, D is TRBD1 (5 bases). Trimming left V 6 bases short and J 2 bases short, with 17 bases between. Germline V CDR1 and CDR2: SNHLY, FYNNEI. The CDR3 is made up of 16 amino acids. The CDR3 spells CASSPQTASTYNEQFF. The CDR3 DNA reads TGTGCCAGCAGCCCCCAGACAGCAAGTACCTACAATGAGCAGTTCTTC.

The V and J genes are TRBV5-1 and TRBJ1-2; D is possibly TRBD1 (5 bases). V lost 0 bases to trimming and J lost 6 bases, with 9 bases between them. The CDR3 totals 13 residues. Germline CDR1 and CDR2: SGHRS and YFSETQ. This CDR3 reads CASSLGQLDGYTF. CDR3 bases: TGCGCCAGCAGCTTGGGACAGCTCGATGGCTACACCTTC.

The rearrangement joins TRBV5-1 to TRBJ2-1; 14 bases are shared with TRBD2. The germline V gene has CDR1 SGHRS and CDR2 YFSETQ. The CDR3 has 15 residues. V lost 4 bases, J lost 10 bases, and 7 bases stayed unmatched. This CDR3 is CASSQGTSGSGEQFF. CDR3 nucleotide sequence: TGCGCCAGCAGCCAAGGGACTAGCGGGAGTGGCGAGCAGTTCTTC.

This chain connects TRBV5-4 to TRBJ2-1, with a tentative D call TRBD2 (6 bases). V was clipped by 0 bases and J by 2 bases, with 12 bases between them. CDR3 length equals 16 residues. Germline CDR1 reads SGHNT; CDR2 reads YYREEE (reference sequence). CDR3 coding DNA: TGTGCCAGCAGCTTGGTGTCCGGAGGGGCCTACAATGAGCAGTTCTTC. Residues: CASSLVSGGAYNEQFF.